This T cell receptor (beta chain) was identified during a study of T cell responses to AZD1222 COVID-19 vaccine. Measured with immunoSEQ multiplex PCR; TCRdb has only the in-frame clones, and not every one. The table has about 54,000 clones, roughly 87% seen once; the top ten hold 3% to 4%. Sequences were derived from peripheral blood, sampled on day 0 of AZD1222 vaccination. The clonotype originates from an adult in good health.

The CDR3 protein is CASSQGIDEQYF. The CDR3 coding sequence is TGCGCCAGCAGCCAAGGTATCGACGAGCAGTACTTC. The rearrangement links TRBV4-1 to TRBJ2-7; D not certain. Looked up from germline, CDR1 is MGHRA and CDR2 is YSYEKL. This CDR3 spans 12 amino acids. The V gene lost 1 base and the J gene lost 5 bases, with 6 bases spanning the gap.